This entry lists 29 T cell receptor beta chains sequenced from one sample in a study of shared clonotypes between healthy human individuals. This table comes from immunoSEQ multiplex PCR, and its TCRdb copy is limited to in-frame clones, with some not included. The top ten hold approximately 1.6% of the sample, which has about 2.1 million clones, over 85% seen once. Naive CD8 cells comprised CD45RO-negative, CCR7-positively selected cells, excluding terminally differentiated effector memory CD45RA+ cells. Sequenced: naive CD8+ T cells from PBMCs. The receptor set was obtained from a man younger than 30 in good health. Some clones in this sample may be carry-over from other donors' samples.

This clone was observed a few times. The CDR3 region has the DNA TGTGCCAGCTCGGGTAAAGTAAATCAGCCCCAGCATTTT. Protein: CASSGKVNQPQHF. The gene calls are TRBV6-6 and TRBJ1-5, with D hard to call. Germline CDR1 reads MNHNY; CDR2 reads SVGAGI (reference sequence). Trimming took 8 bases from V and 4 from J, leaving 12 bases between them. The CDR3 is 13 residues long.

This clone was seen only once. The V and J genes are TRBV6-6 and TRBJ1-2, with D hard to call. The CDR3 covers 16 residues. CDR1 and CDR2 (germline): MNHNY, SVGAGI (reference sequence). The V and J ends lost 5 bases and 4 bases respectively, with 20 bases between them. The CDR3 is CASSPLLASSRYGYTF. The CDR3 DNA sequence: TGTGCCAGCAGTCCCCTACTGGCCAGCTCTCGCTATGGCTACACCTTC.

This chain joins TRBV5-1 and TRBJ2-7; D might be TRBD1 (5 bases). CDR3 size: 14 residues. Germline V gives CDR1 SGHRS, CDR2 YFSETQ. The ends were cut back, 1 base at V and 3 bases at J, with 11 bases in the middle. CDR3 sequence (DNA): TGCGCCAGCAGCTTGTCTCGGACATTCTACGAGCAGTACTTC. This sequence encodes CASSLSRTFYEQYF.

This clone occurred once. This chain links TRBV28 with TRBJ2-5; D gene uncertain. The CDR3 has 18 residues. Per the germline V gene, CDR1 is MDHEN and CDR2 is SYDVKM. Trimming removed 2 bases at V and 1 base at J, with 20 bases between. The chain's CDR3 is CASSLGSVAPRSQETQYF. CDR3 nucleotides: TGTGCCAGCAGTTTAGGGTCGGTTGCGCCAAGGAGCCAAGAGACCCAGTACTTC.

The chain has TRBV28 and TRBJ2-3, with D perhaps TRBD2 (6 bases). CDR1 and CDR2 from the germline V gene are MDHEN and SYDVKM. V lost 3 bases to trimming and J lost 2 bases, with 9 bases between them. The CDR3 loop spans 14 amino acids. CDR3 in amino acids: CASSLLANTDTQYF. The CDR3 DNA sequence: TGTGCCAGCAGTTTGCTAGCGAACACAGATACGCAGTATTTT.

The chain has TRBV27 and TRBJ2-5; 7 nucleotides line up with TRBD1. There are 16 residues in the CDR3. The ends lost 5 bases at V and 1 base at J; junction bases unmatched: 10. CDR1 and CDR2 (germline): MNHEY, SMNVEV (reference sequence). CDR3 loop: CASSIGPGQIQETQYF. The CDR3 DNA reads as TGTGCCAGCAGTATAGGGCCGGGACAGATCCAAGAGACCCAGTACTTC.

In this sample, this clone turned up once. The chain is built from TRBV27 and TRBJ2-1, with no clear D. With 5 bases removed from V and 4 bases from J, the gap between germline ends came to 18 bases. The CDR3 consists of 16 residues. Germline lookup yields CDR1 MNHEY and CDR2 SMNVEV (reference sequence). This CDR3 is CASSPSRGENYNEQFF. The CDR3, as DNA: TGTGCCAGCAGTCCCTCCCGAGGAGAGAATTACAATGAGCAGTTCTTC.

A remark on this clone: Within the sample, other DNA sequences also encode this same CDR3. This rearrangement joins TRBV27 to TRBJ2-6, with unresolved D. Trimming left V 5 bases short and J 0 bases short, with 5 bases between. CDR3 length: 14 residues. Germline V gene lookup returns CDR1 MNHEY and CDR2 SMNVEV (reference sequence). CDR3 DNA sequence: TGTGCCAGCAGTCCCCTCTCTGGGGCCAACGTCCTGACTTTC. This gives the protein CASSPLSGANVLTF.

V and J are TRBV28 and TRBJ2-5, with 7 bases that match TRBD2. The V gene's germline CDR1 is MDHEN and CDR2 SYDVKM. This CDR3 is 17 amino acids long. Germline trimming cut 2 bases from V and 4 bases from J; bases unmatched to any gene: 13. The CDR3 is CASSLGVDWGEGETQYF. CDR3 coding DNA: TGTGCCAGCAGTTTAGGGGTTGATTGGGGGGAGGGAGAGACCCAGTACTTC.

The rearrangement joins TRBV6-6 to TRBJ2-2; no reliable D call. The CDR3 totals 15 residues. The germline gives CDR1 MNHNY, CDR2 SVGAGI (reference sequence). Trimming cost V 0 bases and J 0 bases, with 5 bases left between them. CDR3 bases: TGTGCCAGCAGTTACTCGAGCCCGAACACCGGGGAGCTGTTTTTT. It yields the protein CASSYSSPNTGELFF.

This clone was seen just once. The V and J genes are TRBV28 and TRBJ1-1, with unresolved D. The CDR3 covers 18 residues. Germline V gene data show CDR1 as MDHEN and CDR2 as SYDVKM. The V end was cut by 1 base, the J end by 0 bases, with 18 bases between. CDR3 sequence (DNA): TGTGCCAGCAGTTTATCTTTCGGGAGGGCGGTGATGAACACTGAAGCTTTCTTT. Encoded protein: CASSLSFGRAVMNTEAFF.

The V gene is TRBV5-5, the J gene TRBJ2-3, with a weak D call TRBD2 (7 bases). The V gene lost 7 bases and the J gene lost 4 bases, with 13 bases spanning the gap. Germline CDR1 reads SGHKS; CDR2 reads YYEKEE (reference sequence). CDR3 length: 13 residues. This CDR3 is CASLGGGPDTQYF. For the CDR3, the DNA is TGTGCCAGCCTTGGGGGGGGCCCAGATACGCAGTATTTT.

This chain joins TRBV9 and TRBJ2-1; 7 bases align to TRBD2. After removal of 0 bases from V and 7 bases from J, the junction contained 13 bases not matched to a gene. CDR1 and CDR2 from the germline V gene are SGDLS and YYNGEE. The CDR3 is 17 residues long. CDR3 sequence: CASSVGASGKSRNEQFF. The CDR3 DNA reads as TGTGCCAGCAGCGTAGGGGCTAGCGGAAAGTCTAGGAATGAGCAGTTCTTC.

This chain joins TRBV10-2 and TRBJ1-1; possibly TRBD1 for D (6 bases). The CDR3 covers 16 residues. Trimming took 1 base from V and 4 from J, leaving 16 bases between them. CDR1 WSHSY and CDR2 SAAADI come from the germline V gene. Here the CDR3 reads CASSEFGGRGITEAFF. The CDR3 DNA follows: TGCGCCAGCAGTGAGTTCGGGGGGCGAGGGATCACTGAAGCTTTCTTT.

V gene TRBV19 combines with J gene TRBJ1-2, with 10 bases aligning to TRBD1. With 9 bases clipped from V and 7 bases from J, the junction kept 8 bases outside the gene matches. CDR1 and CDR2 from the germline V gene are LNHDA and SQIVND (reference sequence). The CDR3 has 13 amino acids. The CDR3 sequence is CASGDRGLFGYTF. The CDR3 nucleotides read TGTGCCAGCGGAGACAGGGGGCTCTTTGGCTACACCTTC. Full variable domain (missing parts from reference TRBV19 and TRBJ1-2): DGGITQSPKYLFRKEGQNVTLSCEQNLNHDAMYWYRQDPGQGLRLIYYSQIVNDFQKGDIAEGYSVSREKKESFPLTVTSAQKNPTAFYLCASGDRGLFGYTFGSGTRLTVV.

The gene calls are TRBV6-6 and TRBJ2-5; D gene uncertain. Per the germline V gene, CDR1 is MNHNY and CDR2 is SVGAGI (reference sequence). CDR3 length equals 15 residues. V was cut by 2 bases and J by 1 base, with 11 bases left in between. As DNA, the CDR3 is TGTGCCAGCAGTTACACCCCGGCGCCCCAAGAGACCCAGTACTTC. Translating it yields CASSYTPAPQETQYF.

This rearrangement joins TRBV9 to TRBJ2-1, with 11 bases that match TRBD2. Germline-derived CDR1 and CDR2 are SGDLS and YYNGEE. V was clipped by 4 bases and J by 10 bases; unmatched bases: 13. This CDR3 spans 16 amino acids. In DNA form, the CDR3 reads TGTGCCAGCAGCCCCGCACTAGCGGGAGTTTCGGGCGAGCAGTTCTTC. This encodes CASSPALAGVSGEQFF.

The V gene is TRBV7-2, the J gene TRBJ1-2; 11 nucleotides agree with TRBD1. From germline, CDR1 is SGHTA and CDR2 FQGNSA. There are 18 residues in the CDR3. The V segment lost 6 bases and the J segment 4 bases; nucleotides outside the gene matches: 16. The CDR3 sequence: CASSNPGQGDPPSYGYTF. For the CDR3, the DNA is TGTGCCAGCAGTAACCCGGGACAGGGGGACCCTCCAAGCTATGGCTACACCTTC.

Written as DNA, the CDR3 is TGTGCCAGCAGTTCCCCCCTCAATGTTTATGGCTACACCTTC. It specifies CASSSPLNVYGYTF. The chain combines TRBV28 with TRBJ1-2; D is undetermined. Trimming cost V 4 bases and J 5 bases, with 14 bases left between them. In germline, CDR1 is MDHEN, CDR2 SYDVKM. The CDR3 is 14 amino acids.

V and J are TRBV14 and TRBJ2-7; D may be TRBD1 or TRBD2 (6 bases each). This CDR3 spans 16 amino acids. Germline V gene sequence: CDR1 SGHDN, CDR2 FVKESK. The V gene lost 3 bases and the J gene lost 4 bases, with 19 bases spanning the gap. Here the CDR3 reads CASSHQPRRGRYEQYF. CDR3 sequence (DNA): TGTGCCAGCAGCCATCAACCGAGGAGGGGGAGGTACGAGCAGTACTTC. Full variable domain (outside the CDR3, taken from reference TRBV14 and TRBJ2-7): EAGVTQFPSHSVIEKGQTVTLRCDPISGHDNLYWYRRVMGKEIKFLLHFVKESKQDESGMPNNRFLAERTGGTYSTLKVQPAELEDSGVYFCASSHQPRRGRYEQYFGPGTRLTVT.

V gene TRBV30 combines with J gene TRBJ1-1; 7 positions agree with TRBD1. Per germline, CDR1 GTSNPN and CDR2 SVGIG (reference sequence). The trim removed 2 bases at V and 5 bases at J, leaving 8 bases unmatched. The CDR3 contains 14 residues. DNA for the CDR3: TGTGCCTGGAGTAAGGATCAGGGGGTTACTGAAGCTTTCTTT. As protein: CAWSKDQGVTEAFF.

The table lists this clone with a count of one. The J gene is TRBJ2-1, the V gene TRBV11-2; D ambiguous. CDR1 is SGHAT, CDR2 FQNNGV, per germline. CDR3 size: 12 residues. Between the trimmed V and J ends, which lost 7 bases and 4 bases, there was a span of 8 bases. Here the CDR3 reads CASNYGYNEQFF. The CDR3 nucleotides read TGTGCCAGCAACTATGGGTACAATGAGCAGTTCTTC.

Concerning this clone itself: Other DNA variants within this sample encode the same CDR3. The chain joins TRBV14 to TRBJ2-1; D may be TRBD2 (6 bases). V was pared by 1 base and J by 2 bases, with 6 bases between. Per germline, CDR1 SGHDN and CDR2 FVKESK. This CDR3 comprises 14 residues. CDR3 residues: CASSQGRAYNEQFF. CDR3 nucleotides: TGTGCCAGCAGCCAAGGGAGGGCCTACAATGAGCAGTTCTTC.

The rearrangement joins TRBV28 to TRBJ2-7; tentatively, D is TRBD1 (6 bases). The CDR3 consists of 15 residues. Germline loops: CDR1 MDHEN, CDR2 SYDVKM. Trimming pared 6 bases from V and 2 bases from J, leaving 17 bases between. CDR3 residues: CASRGRGQGPYEQYF. CDR3 DNA sequence: TGTGCCAGCAGGGGGAGAGGGCAGGGGCCCTACGAGCAGTACTTC.

As regards this clone: Other nucleotide sequences from this sample produce the same CDR3. The J gene is TRBJ1-1, the V gene TRBV11-2, with a possible D match to TRBD1 (5 bases). Trimming cost V 6 bases and J 3 bases, with 11 bases left between them. This CDR3 is built from 13 residues. Looked up from germline, CDR1 is SGHAT and CDR2 is FQNNGV. For the CDR3, the DNA is TGTGCCAGCAGTCTCGGGGCTTACACTGAAGCTTTCTTT. Protein: CASSLGAYTEAFF.

This rearrangement joins TRBV5-6 to TRBJ1-2, with D uncertain. The length of the CDR3 is 14 residues. Germline V lookup: CDR1 SGHDT, CDR2 YYEEEE. V was shortened by 4 bases and J by 4 bases, with 14 bases between the two germline ends. The CDR3 is CASSSGGVFYGYTF. The CDR3 nucleotides read TGTGCCAGCAGCAGCGGCGGGGTGTTCTATGGCTACACCTTC.

This clone has just one count. The CDR3 is CASSQVSGAGYNEQFF. The CDR3 DNA is TGTGCCAGCAGCCAAGTCTCGGGGGCTGGCTACAATGAGCAGTTCTTC. The chain carries TRBV14 and TRBJ2-1; D possibly matches TRBD1 or TRBD2 (6 bases each). V was clipped by 1 base and J by 3 bases, with 13 bases between them. Per the germline V gene, CDR1 is SGHDN and CDR2 is FVKESK. The CDR3 extends over 16 amino acids.

To note about this clone: Within the sample, other DNA sequences also encode this same CDR3. The chain combines TRBV5-6 with TRBJ2-1; the D is unclear. Germline CDR1 is SGHDT and CDR2 is YYEEEE. The V end was cut by 0 bases, the J end by 7 bases, with 2 bases between. CDR3 size: 11 residues. Here the CDR3 DNA reads TGTGCCAGCAGCTTGGCGAATGAGCAGTTCTTC. Translating it yields CASSLANEQFF.

The rearrangement links TRBV28 to TRBJ2-2; 7 nucleotides match TRBD2. Germline V CDR1 and CDR2: MDHEN, SYDVKM. V shed 2 bases, J shed 2 bases, and the junction held 20 bases outside the gene matches. The length of the CDR3 is 21 residues. CDR3 bases: TGTGCCAGCAGTTTAGGGTGGCGGGAGAGCAAAAAGGGCGCAAACACCGGGGAGCTGTTTTTT. This encodes CASSLGWRESKKGANTGELFF.